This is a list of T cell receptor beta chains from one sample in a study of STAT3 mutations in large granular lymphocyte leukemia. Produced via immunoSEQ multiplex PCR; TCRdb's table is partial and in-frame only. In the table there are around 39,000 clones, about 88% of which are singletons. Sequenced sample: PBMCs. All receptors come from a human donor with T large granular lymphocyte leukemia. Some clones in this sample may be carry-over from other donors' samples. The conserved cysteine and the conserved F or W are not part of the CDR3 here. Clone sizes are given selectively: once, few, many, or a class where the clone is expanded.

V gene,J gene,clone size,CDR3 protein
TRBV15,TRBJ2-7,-,ATSATGPYEQY
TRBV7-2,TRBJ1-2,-,ASSFPGASGGYT
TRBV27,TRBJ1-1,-,ASSSPGSNTEAF
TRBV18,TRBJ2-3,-,ASSPPLAGADTQY
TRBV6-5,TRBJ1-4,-,ASSYTGVHEKLF
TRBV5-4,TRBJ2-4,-,ASSLPGQGNQY
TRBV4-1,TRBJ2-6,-,ASTPSISSGANVLT
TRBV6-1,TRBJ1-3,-,ASSLTGWRNTIY
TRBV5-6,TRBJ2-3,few,ASSLTTGWPDTQY
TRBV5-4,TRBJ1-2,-,ASSAQGTPYGYT
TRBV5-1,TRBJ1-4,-,ASSWGGSGTNEKLF
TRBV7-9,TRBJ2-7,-,ASSLGQGAWEQY
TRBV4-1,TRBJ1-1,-,ASSQIGNSEAF